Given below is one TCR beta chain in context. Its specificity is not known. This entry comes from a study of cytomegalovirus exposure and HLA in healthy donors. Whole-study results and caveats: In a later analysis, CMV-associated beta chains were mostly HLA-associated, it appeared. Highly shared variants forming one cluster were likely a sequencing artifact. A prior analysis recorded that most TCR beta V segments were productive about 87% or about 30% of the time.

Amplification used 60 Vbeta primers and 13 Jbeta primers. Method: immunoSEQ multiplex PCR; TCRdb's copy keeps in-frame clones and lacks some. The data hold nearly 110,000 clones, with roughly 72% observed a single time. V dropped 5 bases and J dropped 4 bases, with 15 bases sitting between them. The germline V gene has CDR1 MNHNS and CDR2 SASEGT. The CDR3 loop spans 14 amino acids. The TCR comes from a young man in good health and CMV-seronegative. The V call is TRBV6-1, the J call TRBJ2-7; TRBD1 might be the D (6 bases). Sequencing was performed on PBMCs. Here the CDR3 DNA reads TGTGCCAGCAGTTATTGGACAGATCAATACGAGCAGTACTTC. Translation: CASSYWTDQYEQYF.